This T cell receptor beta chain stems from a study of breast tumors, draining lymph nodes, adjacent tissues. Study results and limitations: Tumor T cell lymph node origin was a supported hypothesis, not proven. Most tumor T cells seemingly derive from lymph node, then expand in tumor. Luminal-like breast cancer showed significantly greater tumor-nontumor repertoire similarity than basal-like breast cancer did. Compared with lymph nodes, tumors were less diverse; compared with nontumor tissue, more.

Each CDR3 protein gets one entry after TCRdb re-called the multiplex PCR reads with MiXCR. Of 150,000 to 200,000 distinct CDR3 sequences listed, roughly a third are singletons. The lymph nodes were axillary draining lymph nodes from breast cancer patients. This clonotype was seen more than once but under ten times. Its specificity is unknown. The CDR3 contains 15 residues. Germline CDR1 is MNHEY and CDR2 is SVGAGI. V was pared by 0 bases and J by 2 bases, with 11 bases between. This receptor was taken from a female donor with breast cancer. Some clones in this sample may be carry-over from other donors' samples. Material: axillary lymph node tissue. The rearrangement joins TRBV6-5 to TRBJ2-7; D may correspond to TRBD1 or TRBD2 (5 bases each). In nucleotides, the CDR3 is TGTGCCAGCAGTTACTCGAGGGGCGGAACCTACGAGCAGTACTTC. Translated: CASSYSRGGTYEQYF.